This T cell receptor (beta chain) derives from a study of T cells after yellow fever vaccination. This clonotype was counted at least ten times. TCRdb reanalysed the 5' RACE reads using MiXCR and keeps one entry per CDR3 protein. The sample records around 310,000 distinct CDR3 sequences, about 8.7% being singletons. CDR3 length: 12 residues. Germline V gene lookup returns CDR1 PRHDT and CDR2 FYEKMQ (reference sequence). V gave up 2 bases and J gave up 5 bases, with 7 bases separating them. This sequence originates from a man between 18 and 35 years old who received the YFV17D yellow fever vaccine. This chain links TRBV13 with TRBJ2-7; D ambiguous. The sequenced sample was PBMCs, obtained on the day of the first yellow fever vaccination. This chain's CDR3 is CASSLQVDEQYF. The CDR3 DNA is TGTGCCAGCAGCTTACAGGTGGACGAGCAGTACTTC.